A single sample is the source of the 23 T cell receptor beta chains below, sequenced in a study of T cells after somatic rescue of genetic block. Method: immunoSEQ multiplex PCR; TCRdb's copy keeps in-frame clones and lacks some. The profile shows some 68,000 clones, approximately 90% of them singletons. Sequencing used peripheral blood mononuclear cells (PBMCs). These receptors all stem from a man younger than 40.

This chain joins TRBV27 and TRBJ1-1; no clear D gene. Germline V lookup: CDR1 MNHEY, CDR2 SMNVEV (reference sequence). The CDR3 contains 11 residues. V was cut by 11 bases and J by 1 base, with 8 bases left in between. CDR3 residues: CAPDWNTEAFF. The CDR3 DNA is TGTGCCCCGGACTGGAACACTGAAGCTTTCTTT.

The CDR3 here is CASSFGRVGTDTQYF. In DNA form, the CDR3 reads TGTGCCAGCAGCTTTGGGCGGGTGGGCACAGATACGCAGTATTTT. The V call is TRBV7-8, the J call TRBJ2-3; D is perhaps TRBD2 (5 bases). Germline V gene lookup returns CDR1 SGHVS and CDR2 FQNEAQ. This CDR3 has 15 residues. Between the trimmed V and J ends, which lost 3 bases and 1 base, there was a span of 11 bases.

The chain recombines TRBV25-1 with TRBJ1-4; 9 positions match TRBD1. The V segment lost 4 bases and the J segment 6 bases; nucleotides outside the gene matches: 9. The CDR3 covers 16 residues. Germline lookup yields CDR1 MGHDK and CDR2 SYGVNS. The CDR3 sequence is CASSVPRDRAHEKLFF. The CDR3 DNA follows: TGTGCCAGCAGTGTCCCTAGGGACAGGGCCCATGAAAAACTGTTTTTT.

The chain recombines TRBV7-2 with TRBJ2-1, with TRBD2 matching 9 bases. The junction had 7 bases not matched to a gene; V was cut back by 2 bases and J by 8 bases. Per the germline V gene, CDR1 is SGHTA and CDR2 is FQGNSA. The CDR3 sequence is 15 residues long. Written as DNA, the CDR3 is TGTGCCAGCAGCTTACGCGGGGGGGCTTGGGATGAGCAGTTCTTC. Its protein is CASSLRGGAWDEQFF.

V and J are TRBV7-9 and TRBJ2-5; 13 nucleotides agree with TRBD2. Looked up from germline, CDR1 is SEHNR and CDR2 is FQNEAQ (reference sequence). CDR3 length: 17 amino acids. J lost 0 bases, V lost 6 bases, and 7 bases had no gene match. CDR3: CASSSGLAGLYQETQYF. The CDR3 bases are TGTGCCAGCAGTTCGGGACTAGCGGGACTGTACCAAGAGACCCAGTACTTC.

This clone was seen only once. CDR3 amino acids: CASSFPGTGSSYNEQFF. In DNA, the CDR3 is TGTGCCAGCAGTTTCCCCGGGACAGGGAGCTCCTACAATGAGCAGTTCTTC. The genes are TRBV27 and TRBJ2-1; TRBD1 matches at 9 bases. Germline trimming cut 3 bases from V and 0 bases from J; bases unmatched to any gene: 6. This CDR3 is built from 17 residues. Germline V gene lookup returns CDR1 MNHEY and CDR2 SMNVEV (reference sequence).

CDR3 residues: CASSQESGAWGYTF. In nucleotides, the CDR3 is TGTGCCAGCAGCCAAGAGTCAGGGGCTTGGGGCTACACCTTC. V is TRBV7-2 and J is TRBJ1-2; perhaps TRBD1 as D (6 bases). The V and J ends lost 5 bases and 8 bases respectively, with 18 bases between them. From germline, CDR1 is SGHTA and CDR2 FQGNSA. The CDR3 loop spans 14 amino acids.

The chain uses TRBV9 and TRBJ1-2; TRBD1 aligns across 7 bases. In germline, CDR1 is SGDLS, CDR2 YYNGEE. CDR3 length equals 15 residues. With V trimmed by 3 bases and J by 1 base, 6 bases remained unmatched. CDR3 bases: TGTGCCAGCAGCGCCCGACAGGGAAATAACTATGGCTACACCTTC. Translating it yields CASSARQGNNYGYTF.

In this sample, this clone turned up a few times. The rearrangement joins TRBV2 to TRBJ2-7; a weak D match, TRBD2 (6 bases). Trimming removed 8 bases from V and 0 bases from J, with 14 bases in between. Per the germline V gene, CDR1 is SNHLY and CDR2 is FYNNEI. This CDR3 region has 14 residues. CDR3 in amino acids: CASSKGLISYEQYF. In DNA form, the CDR3 reads TGTGCCAGCTCGAAAGGACTAATCTCCTACGAGCAGTACTTC.

This clone was observed once. The rearrangement joins TRBV18 to TRBJ2-7; D is undetermined. The CDR3 length is 15 residues. The germline V gene has CDR1 KGHSH and CDR2 LQKENI. The ends were cut back, 4 bases at V and 6 bases at J, with 19 bases in the middle. CDR3 sequence reads: CASSLQTTSVGEQYF. The CDR3 nucleotides read TGTGCCAGCTCACTCCAAACAACGAGCGTCGGCGAGCAGTACTTC.

This chain joins TRBV10-2 and TRBJ2-7; TRBD2 agrees at 8 bases. The germline gives CDR1 WSHSY, CDR2 SAAADI. J lost 4 bases, V lost 7 bases, and 9 bases had no gene match. There are 14 residues in the CDR3. The CDR3 here is CASTQPSGSYEQYF. CDR3 DNA: TGCGCCAGCACTCAGCCCAGCGGGAGTTACGAGCAGTACTTC.

The count of this clone is one. This rearrangement joins TRBV6-1 to TRBJ2-4; tentatively, D is TRBD1 or TRBD2 (6 bases each). The V and J ends lost 7 bases and 1 base respectively, with 14 bases between them. Germline V CDR1 and CDR2: MNHNS, SASEGT. This CDR3 has 15 residues. The CDR3 DNA reads as TGTGCCAGCACCGGGGGCGCTACGGCCAAAAACATTCAGTACTTC. Translation: CASTGGATAKNIQYF.

J is TRBJ2-5 and V is TRBV7-9; 11 bases match TRBD2. The ends lost 4 bases at V and 4 bases at J; junction bases unmatched: 2. CDR1 SEHNR and CDR2 FQNEAQ come from the germline V gene (reference sequence). This CDR3 spans 14 amino acids. DNA of the CDR3: TGTGCCAGCAGCTCTAGCGGGGGGCCAGAGACCCAGTACTTC. Its translation: CASSSSGGPETQYF.

The V gene is TRBV12-5, the J gene TRBJ2-2, with 8 bases aligning to TRBD1. The CDR3 extends over 15 amino acids. Germline values: CDR1 LGHNT, CDR2 FRNRAP. V was pared by 7 bases and J by 3 bases, with 7 bases of the junction left unmatched. CDR3 loop: CASAPGTGYTGELFF. DNA for the CDR3: TGTGCTAGTGCCCCCGGGACAGGTTACACCGGGGAGCTGTTTTTT.

J is TRBJ1-4 and V is TRBV6-5; possible D gene TRBD1, 5 bases. This CDR3 contains 15 residues. The V end lost 0 bases, the J end lost 7 bases, and 12 bases lay between the germline ends. CDR1 and CDR2 from the germline V gene are MNHEY and SVGAGI. CDR3: CASSYSKGGGEKLFF. CDR3 DNA: TGTGCCAGCAGTTACTCGAAGGGTGGGGGTGAAAAACTGTTTTTT.

The gene calls are TRBV27 and TRBJ2-3, with a possible D match to TRBD2 (6 bases). The length of the CDR3 is 17 residues. Germline assignment: CDR1 MNHEY and CDR2 SMNVEV (reference sequence). Trimming cost V 2 bases and J 3 bases, with 18 bases left between them. As DNA, the CDR3 is TGTGCCAGCAGTTTACTGGGACTTCGGAAGGGTACAGATACGCAGTATTTT. It yields the protein CASSLLGLRKGTDTQYF.

V usage is TRBV4-1 and J usage is TRBJ2-1, with D perhaps TRBD2 (6 bases). CDR1 and CDR2 from the germline V gene are MGHRA and YSYEKL. There are 17 residues in the CDR3. Deletions cut 0 bases from V and 8 bases from J, with 20 bases between. The CDR3 loop reads CASSQDLAGTPPYEQFF. The CDR3 DNA reads as TGCGCCAGCAGCCAAGATCTGGCGGGGACCCCTCCCTATGAGCAGTTCTTC.

The V gene is TRBV7-2, the J gene TRBJ1-6; no clear D gene. The CDR3 contains 14 residues. Germline V CDR1 and CDR2: SGHTA, FQGNSA. The V and J ends lost 3 bases and 8 bases respectively, with 11 bases between them. The CDR3 coding sequence is TGTGCCAGCAGCTTGAGGGCCGGGGATTCACCCCTCCACTTT. This sequence encodes CASSLRAGDSPLHF.

The chain employs TRBV5-4 and TRBJ2-1, with a weak D call TRBD2 (6 bases). Germline V gives CDR1 SGHNT, CDR2 YYREEE (reference sequence). This CDR3 comprises 15 residues. The germline V and J ends were trimmed by 0 bases and 7 bases, with 14 bases remaining between them. CDR3 loop: CASSLAGFGGNEQFF. CDR3 sequence (DNA): TGTGCCAGCAGCTTGGCTGGATTTGGGGGGAATGAGCAGTTCTTC.

The V gene is TRBV5-6, the J gene TRBJ2-3; perhaps TRBD2 as D (6 bases). The CDR3 is 15 residues long. CDR1 is SGHDT and CDR2 is YYEEEE in the germline V gene. The ends were cut back, 4 bases at V and 4 bases at J, with 16 bases in the middle. The CDR3, as DNA: TGTGCCAGCAGCGATGACGGGAGACTCTCAGATACGCAGTATTTT. This sequence encodes CASSDDGRLSDTQYF.

The rearrangement joins TRBV12-5 to TRBJ2-1; D tentatively reads TRBD1 or TRBD2 (5 bases each). The germline gives CDR1 LGHNT, CDR2 FRNRAP. The CDR3 contains 15 residues. V was shortened by 7 bases and J by 0 bases, with 13 bases between the two germline ends. The CDR3 nucleotides read TGTGCTAGTGTTCTCCGGGACGGCTCCTACAATGAGCAGTTCTTC. Its translation: CASVLRDGSYNEQFF.

CDR3 in amino acids: CASSLRDRQETQYF. The DNA of the CDR3 is TGTGCCAGCAGCTTACGGGACCGCCAAGAGACCCAGTACTTC. This chain connects TRBV7-9 to TRBJ2-5; tentatively, D is TRBD1 or TRBD2 (5 bases each). Germline assignment: CDR1 SEHNR and CDR2 FQNEAQ (reference sequence). This CDR3 spans 14 amino acids. The V and J ends lost 2 bases and 1 base respectively, with 8 bases between them.

This clone was observed once. The chain carries TRBV7-8 and TRBJ1-5; no clear D gene. CDR1 is SGHVS and CDR2 is FQNEAQ in the germline V gene. The V gene lost 2 bases and the J gene lost 4 bases, with 3 bases spanning the gap. CDR3 length equals 12 residues. Written as DNA, the CDR3 is TGTGCCAGCAGCTTACCGAATCAGCCCCAGCATTTT. Protein sequence: CASSLPNQPQHF.